Shown below are 7 T cell receptor beta chains from a single sample sequenced in a study of T cells in localized non-small cell lung cancer. Here immunoSEQ multiplex PCR was the method, and the copy in TCRdb shows in-frame clones only, minus some. The top ten clones hold about 61% of a sample with 10,000 to 15,000 clones, about 86% of them seen once. Sequenced here: peripheral blood, sampled before any cancer treatment. The receptors originated from a male donor at least 60 years old with stage III lung adenocarcinoma.

The V gene is TRBV6-1, the J gene TRBJ1-1; D possibly corresponds to TRBD1 (5 bases). Between the trimmed V and J ends, which lost 7 bases and 0 bases, there was a span of 9 bases. From germline, CDR1 is MNHNS and CDR2 SASEGT. The CDR3 runs 13 residues. The CDR3 DNA is TGTGCCAGCACCGGGACCATGAACACTGAAGCTTTCTTT. Protein sequence: CASTGTMNTEAFF.

The V and J genes are TRBV27 and TRBJ1-2; D not certain. Germline-derived CDR1 and CDR2 are MNHEY and SMNVEV (reference sequence). CDR3 length: 12 amino acids. Trimming left V 6 bases short and J 8 bases short, with 13 bases between. The CDR3 reads CASSQSDGGYTF. CDR3 bases: TGTGCCAGCAGCCAAAGCGACGGGGGCTACACCTTC.

As to this clone: At one end, the junction sequence differs from germline, possibly due to a read error. The chain links TRBV7-7 to TRBJ2-5, with no clear D. The length of the CDR3 is 14 residues. CDR1 and CDR2 from the germline V gene are SSHAT and FNYEAQ (reference sequence). The CDR3 sequence: CASNPGPPAETQYF. In DNA form, the CDR3 reads TGTGCTAGCAACCCGGGCCCCCCGGCTGAGACCCAGTACTTC.

The chain employs TRBV21-1 and TRBJ2-7. TRBV21-1 is assigned pseudogene status. The CDR3 is made up of 16 amino acids. CDR3 residues: CASSNGRRDSAYEQYF. The CDR3 DNA sequence: TGTGCCAGCAGCAACGGGCGTAGAGACTCCGCCTACGAGCAGTACTTC.

This chain joins TRBV9 and TRBJ2-1, with TRBD2 identical over 8 bases. The CDR3 is made up of 16 amino acids. CDR1 is SGDLS, CDR2 YYNGEE, per germline. Germline trimming cut 0 bases from V and 2 bases from J; bases unmatched to any gene: 4. The CDR3: CASSVVSGGAYNEQFF. In nucleotides, the CDR3 is TGTGCCAGCAGCGTAGTCAGCGGGGGAGCCTACAATGAGCAGTTCTTC.

This clone appeared a single time. V is TRBV10-3 and J is TRBJ1-2, with no clear D. CDR1 is ENHRY and CDR2 is SYGVKD in the germline V gene. The germline V and J ends were trimmed by 0 bases and 4 bases, with 15 bases remaining between them. This CDR3 contains 16 residues. Here the CDR3 DNA reads TGTGCCATCAGTGAGTCGAAGGGTATTATCTCCTATGGCTACACCTTC. This codes for CAISESKGIISYGYTF.

V gene TRBV10-3 combines with J gene TRBJ1-1; a possible D gene is TRBD1 (5 bases). The length of the CDR3 is 13 residues. The V gene lost 8 bases and the J gene lost 0 bases, with 10 bases spanning the gap. Per the germline V gene, CDR1 is ENHRY and CDR2 is SYGVKD. CDR3 DNA sequence: TGTGCCATCGGGGGTGACATGAACACTGAAGCTTTCTTT. This sequence encodes CAIGGDMNTEAFF.